Sequencing of this TCR beta chain was carried out in a study of identical twins (dated by TCRdb to the mid-2010s). Background on the whole study: TCR alpha and beta repertoires from monozygotic twins, unrelated adults of various ages and cord blood were deep-sequenced to test whether fetal clonotypes persist. To rule out contamination, replicate twin experiments were performed at different times with different library preparation protocols. What the research found in general, with its limitations: Zero-insertion analyses could be partly confounded by invariant T cells such as MAIT and iNKT, though diverse VJ usage argued against such confounding for most clonotypes. Fewer insertions were carried by abundant cord blood beta clonotypes, a similar but weaker trend appeared in young adult naive repertoires, and no such trend appeared in memory repertoires. Because the same donors could not be followed over many years, conclusions were based on cross-sectional statistical analysis. Compared with coincidental sharing between unrelated individuals, out-of-frame TCR alpha sequences shared between twins had an excess of sequences with low generation probability. In monozygotic twins, out-of-frame TCR alpha sharing was systematically underestimated by recombination models, although the models agreed with sharing between unrelated individuals. Excess twin sharing in beta out-of-frame sequences was weaker because fewer shared sequences lowered the signal-to-noise ratio.

Every donor was a healthy Caucasian. Three pairs of female monozygotic twins, all aged roughly 18 to 29 years, were included in the twin cohort. CD4+ and CD8+ T cell populations were isolated with positive isolation kits from Invitrogen. This clonotype has a handful of counts. It lacks a known antigen. Nothing much larger sits one base from this clone, and base qualities are not available. The method behind the library was 5' RACE. These reads were obtained on an Illumina HiSeq 2000. Template switching added a universal primer binding site, and the final cDNA carried a unique molecular identifier that allowed TCR cDNA molecules to be counted accurately. First-strand cDNA for TCR alpha and beta chains was synthesized from specific primers in the conserved constant-segment region. To control for contamination, every cDNA library was double barcoded, receiving both a SMART-Mk sample barcode and Illumina barcodes. TruSeq adapter sequences and Illumina sample barcodes were added in two successive PCR steps. TCR alpha and beta cDNA libraries were sequenced on the Illumina HiSeq platform with custom primers. In the source study's methods: Unique molecular identifiers were extracted from raw reads with MiGEC, and CDR3 positions were determined with MiXCR. Recombination models were inferred per individual with the repgenHMM and IGoR tools using an EM algorithm. The tcR package in R was used for shared clonotype analysis, with sharing normalized by the product of cloneset sizes. Out-of-frame nonproductive sequences were analyzed to study raw recombination free of thymic and clonal selection effects. TCRdb reprocessing: public reads trimmed at Q25 with fastp, clones called with MiXCR, in-frame beta chains kept. Each entry is one CDR3 protein sequence, shown with its most common DNA and genes. The V and J calls reflect TCRdb's pipeline rather than the authors' work. This sample comprises hundreds of thousands of distinct CDR3 sequences, 9% to 15% of them detected only once. The ten largest clones represent approximately 7.9% of the sample.

Separately, the same data were catalogued under a study of yellow fever vaccine responses in identical twins. The second study's authors report: According to the authors, the vaccine-induced T cell response in identical twins seemed to be partly convergent and partly specific to each individual. Focusing on identical twins, the study followed the T cell clones that responded to the vaccine, and did so with precision.

The sample comprised CD8+ T cells sorted from blood. This clonotype originated in a woman aged 18-35 years in good health.

The CDR3 reads CASSARDRVKTDTQYF. The DNA reads TGTGCCAGCAGTGCCCGGGACAGGGTCAAAACAGATACGCAGTATTTT. The V gene is TRBV12-3 or TRBV12-4 and the J gene is TRBJ2-3; TRBD1 agrees with 9 junctional bases. V has 5 bases trimmed and J has 3 bases trimmed; junction bases matching no gene number 9. From cysteine to phenylalanine, the CDR3 is 16 amino acids long. CDR3 DNA is the only sequence kept; it has 48 bases, read in frame from the first base.